This T cell receptor (beta chain) was captured by sequencing in a study of blood T cell repertoires in COVID-19. The assay was immunoSEQ multiplex PCR, and TCRdb's table has in-frame clones only and misses some. Among 200,000 or so clones listed, around nine tenths were seen once. In germline, CDR1 is MGHDK, CDR2 SYGVNS. Deletions cut 3 bases from V and 7 bases from J, with 13 bases between. CDR3 length: 14 amino acids. V gene TRBV25-1 combines with J gene TRBJ2-4; no clear D. The source of this sequence is a woman aged 40 to 49 who had recovered from COVID-19. Sequenced: peripheral blood. The CDR3 DNA follows: TGTGCCAGCAGTGATCCCCCGCCCAGGAACATTCAGTACTTC. Encoded protein: CASSDPPPRNIQYF.